This T cell receptor beta chain was retrieved from a study of identical twins. This CDR3 is 14 amino acids long. Between the trimmed V and J ends, which lost 6 bases and 4 bases, there was a span of 15 bases. This clonotype has a count of ten or more. Its target is unknown. Each CDR3 protein is one row after TCRdb ran MiXCR on the 5' RACE reads. The data hold roughly 750,000 distinct CDR3 sequences, with over 20% observed a single time. Study-level points and caveats: In zero-insertion analyses, partial confounding could arise from invariant MAIT and iNKT cells.

The sample also formed part of further work on T cells expressing NK-cell markers. That investigation notes: Sorting of alpha-beta TCR T cells alone was achieved in several experiments with an anti-gamma-delta TCR antibody.

The chain carries TRBV12-3 or TRBV12-4 and TRBJ1-1, with D perhaps TRBD1 (5 bases). The source is a woman younger than 35 in good health. The sequenced sample was PBMCs. CDR3 DNA: TGTGCCAGCAGGCCAGGGTGGAAGGGCACTGAAGCTTTCTTT. Its translation: CASRPGWKGTEAFF.